The rows below give T cell receptor beta chains drawn from one sample of a study of a mutant IDH1 vaccine in newly diagnosed glioma. Profiled with immunoSEQ multiplex PCR; TCRdb holds only in-frame clones, not every one. The repertoire has tens of thousands of clones, about nine tenths of them found once; the top ten carry approximately 2.5%. Sample: PBMCs, taken from a glioma patient treated with radiotherapy, temozolomide or both. These receptors came from a man aged 35 to 55 with glioma. Both conserved end residues are part of each CDR3. D genes are given only for firm matches. Clone size is not always given. Where it is, it says once, few, many or a class for expanded clones.

TRBD1 | TRBJ2-5 | TRBV7-6 | . | CASSGRDRGGQYF | TGTGCCAGCAGCGGCCGGGACAGGGGGGGCCAGTACTTC
. | TRBJ2-1 | TRBV15 | . | CATSRDRQTYNEQFF | TGTGCCACCAGCAGAGATCGGCAAACCTACAATGAGCAGTTCTTC
TRBD1 | TRBJ1-2 | TRBV28 | . | CASRTTGGQGYTF | TGTGCCAGCAGAACCACAGGGGGCCAAGGCTACACCTTC
. | TRBJ2-4 | TRBV2 | . | CASSDRDPGIQYF | TGTGCCAGCAGTGACCGGGACCCTGGGATTCAGTACTTC
. | TRBJ1-2 | TRBV6-5 | . | CASSQQLNYGYTF | TGTGCCAGCAGTCAACAGCTTAACTATGGCTACACCTTC
TRBD1 | TRBJ1-3 | TRBV5-1 | . | CASSLFEQGASGNTIYF | TGCGCCAGCAGCTTGTTTGAACAGGGGGCTTCTGGAAACACCATATATTTT
. | TRBJ2-2 | TRBV29-1 | . | CSAGVQRGTGELFF | TGCAGCGCCGGCGTCCAGAGGGGCACCGGGGAGCTGTTTTTT
TRBD2 | TRBJ2-7 | TRBV18 | . | CASSPRAGGLAGGPRDEQYF | TGTGCCAGCTCACCACGAGCGGGGGGTCTAGCGGGAGGACCTCGAGACGAGCAGTACTTC
. | TRBJ2-3 | TRBV4-2 | . | CASSRAMGGGGTDTQYF | TGTGCCAGCAGCCGTGCAATGGGGGGTGGGGGCACAGATACGCAGTATTTT
TRBD1 | TRBJ1-5 | TRBV4-1 | . | CASSQEPGQGANQPQHF | TGCGCCAGCAGCCAAGAACCCGGACAGGGAGCGAATCAGCCCCAGCATTTT
TRBD1 | TRBJ1-5 | TRBV5-1 | . | CASSLAPQGNSNQPQHF | TGCGCCAGCAGCTTGGCCCCACAGGGGAATAGCAATCAGCCCCAGCATTTT
. | TRBJ1-1 | TRBV7-2 | once | CASSHRWTPLGTEAFF | TGTGCCAGCAGCCATAGATGGACACCCCTGGGAACTGAAGCTTTCTTT
. | TRBJ2-7 | TRBV7-3 | . | CASSLGGPAGREEQYF | TGTGCCAGCAGCTTAGGGGGGCCTGCAGGGCGAGAAGAGCAGTACTTC
. | TRBJ1-5 | TRBV18 | . | CASRPGDSNQPQHF | TGTGCCAGCCGGCCCGGGGATAGCAATCAGCCCCAGCATTTT
TRBD2 | TRBJ2-1 | TRBV4-3 | . | CASSQEGTGGYNEQFF | TGCGCCAGCAGCCAAGAAGGAACGGGAGGTTACAATGAGCAGTTCTTC
. | TRBJ2-4 | TRBV5-1 | . | CASSLGELAKNIQYF | TGCGCCAGCAGCTTGGGAGAGCTAGCCAAAAACATTCAGTACTTC
. | TRBJ1-1 | TRBV7-2 | . | CASSLTSRSTEAFF | TGTGCCAGCAGCTTAACAAGTAGGAGTACTGAAGCTTTCTTT
TRBD2 | TRBJ2-5 | TRBV7-9 | . | CASTREGGTQYF | TGTGCCAGCACGAGGGAGGGTGGGACCCAGTACTTC
TRBD1 | TRBJ1-3 | TRBV5-5 | once | CASSLGGQSGNTIYF | TGTGCCAGCAGCTTGGGGGGACAGTCTGGAAACACCATATATTTT
. | TRBJ2-1 | TRBV5-1 | . | CASSLDGSSYNEQFF | TGCGCCAGCAGCTTGGATGGGAGCTCCTACAATGAGCAGTTCTTC
. | TRBJ1-2 | TRBV5-6 | . | CASSLGETLNYGYTF | TGTGCCAGCAGCTTAGGGGAAACCCTAAACTATGGCTACACCTTC
. | TRBJ2-7 | TRBV14 | . | CASSRRSSLAYEQYF | TGTGCCAGCAGCCGAAGGTCCTCCCTGGCCTACGAGCAGTACTTC
. | TRBJ2-7 | TRBV25-1 | . | CASSEWGSVRQRYF | TGTGCCAGCAGTGAATGGGGATCCGTCCGGCAGAGATACTTC
. | TRBJ2-7 | TRBV7-9 | . | CASSRTTAVPGNEQYF | TGTGCCAGCAGCCGAACCACTGCGGTGCCAGGTAACGAGCAGTACTTC
. | TRBJ2-5 | TRBV2 | few | CASMPRPFTTQYF | TGTGCCAGCATGCCAAGACCCTTTACGACCCAGTACTTC
. | TRBJ1-1 | TRBV4-2 | . | CASSQVGEGNTEAFF | TGTGCCAGCAGCCAAGTGGGGGAAGGTAACACTGAAGCTTTCTTT
TRBD1 | TRBJ1-4 | TRBV7-7 | . | CASGRDRGEKLFF | TGTGCCAGCGGCCGGGACAGGGGGGAAAAACTGTTTTTT